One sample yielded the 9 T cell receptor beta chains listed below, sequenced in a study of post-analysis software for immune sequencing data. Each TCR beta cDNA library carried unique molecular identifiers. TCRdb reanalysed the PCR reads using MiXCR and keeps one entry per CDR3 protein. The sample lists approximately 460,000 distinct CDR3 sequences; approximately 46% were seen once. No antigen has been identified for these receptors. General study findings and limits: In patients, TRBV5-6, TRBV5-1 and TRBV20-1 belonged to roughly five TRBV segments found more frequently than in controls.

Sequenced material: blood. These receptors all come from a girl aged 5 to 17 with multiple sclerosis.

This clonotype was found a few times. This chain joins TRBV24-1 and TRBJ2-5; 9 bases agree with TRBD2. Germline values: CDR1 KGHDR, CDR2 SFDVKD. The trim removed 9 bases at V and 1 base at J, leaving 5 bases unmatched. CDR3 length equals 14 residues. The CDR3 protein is CATGIAGAQETQYF. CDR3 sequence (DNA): TGTGCCACCGGTATAGCGGGAGCCCAAGAGACCCAGTACTTC.

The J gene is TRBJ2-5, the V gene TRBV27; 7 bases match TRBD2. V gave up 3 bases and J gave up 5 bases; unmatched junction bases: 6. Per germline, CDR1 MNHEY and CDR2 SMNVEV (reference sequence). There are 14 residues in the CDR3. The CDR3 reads CASSFYGRVETQYF. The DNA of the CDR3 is TGTGCCAGCAGTTTTTATGGGAGGGTGGAGACCCAGTACTTC.

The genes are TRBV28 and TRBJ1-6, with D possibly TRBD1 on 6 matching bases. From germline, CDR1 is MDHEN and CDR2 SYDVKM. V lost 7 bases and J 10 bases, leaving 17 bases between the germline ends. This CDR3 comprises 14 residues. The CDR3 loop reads CASNLGGFGSPLHF. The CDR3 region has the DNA TGTGCCAGCAACCTAGGGGGTTTTGGGTCACCCCTCCACTTT.

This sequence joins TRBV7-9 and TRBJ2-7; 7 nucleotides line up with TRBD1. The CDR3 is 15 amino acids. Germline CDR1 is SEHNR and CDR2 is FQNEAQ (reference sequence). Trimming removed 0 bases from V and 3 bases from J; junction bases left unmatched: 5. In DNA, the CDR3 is TGTGCCAGCAGCTTAGCCGGGACAGTCATCTACGAGCAGTACTTC. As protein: CASSLAGTVIYEQYF.

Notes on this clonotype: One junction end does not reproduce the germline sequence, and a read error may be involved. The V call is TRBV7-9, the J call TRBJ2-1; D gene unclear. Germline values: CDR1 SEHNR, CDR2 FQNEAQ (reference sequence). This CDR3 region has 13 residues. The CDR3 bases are TGTGCCAGCACCTTAGGCCTTTACAATGAGCAGTTCTTC. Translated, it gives CASTLGLYNEQFF.

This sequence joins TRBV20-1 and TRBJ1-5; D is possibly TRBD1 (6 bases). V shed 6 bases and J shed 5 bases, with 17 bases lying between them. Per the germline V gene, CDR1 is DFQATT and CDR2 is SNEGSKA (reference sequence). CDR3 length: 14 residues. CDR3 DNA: TGCAGTGCCGGCGACAGGAGGCGAGATCAGCCCCAGCATTTT. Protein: CSAGDRRRDQPQHF.

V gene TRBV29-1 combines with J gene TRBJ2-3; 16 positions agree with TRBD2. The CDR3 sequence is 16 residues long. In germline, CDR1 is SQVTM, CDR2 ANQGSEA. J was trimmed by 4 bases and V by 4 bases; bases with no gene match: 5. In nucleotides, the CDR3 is TGCAGCGTTGTAGGGACTAGCGGGAGGGCCTCAGATACGCAGTATTTT. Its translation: CSVVGTSGRASDTQYF.

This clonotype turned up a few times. This CDR3 reads CSANRDTGDTQYF. The CDR3 nucleotides read TGCAGTGCTAACCGGGACACCGGTGATACGCAGTATTTT. V gene TRBV20-1 combines with J gene TRBJ2-3, with a weak D call TRBD1 (6 bases). There are 13 residues in the CDR3. Trimming took off 4 bases at V and 6 bases at J, with 14 bases between the two ends. Germline-derived CDR1 and CDR2 are DFQATT and SNEGSKA (reference sequence).

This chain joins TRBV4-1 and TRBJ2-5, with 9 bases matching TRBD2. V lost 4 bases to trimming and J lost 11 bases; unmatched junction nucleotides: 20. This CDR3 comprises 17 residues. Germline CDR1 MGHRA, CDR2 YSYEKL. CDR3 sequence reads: CASSPTTDLAGAREQYF. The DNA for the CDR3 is TGCGCCAGCAGCCCCACCACCGATTTAGCGGGAGCCAGAGAGCAGTACTTC.